One and the same sample provided the 15 T cell receptor beta chains below, sequenced in a study of CXCR3-negative and CXCR3-positive naive CD8 T cells. The libraries of TRB cDNA were constructed through 5' RACE using UMI labels. After re-calling the 5' RACE reads, TCRdb lists one entry per CDR3 protein, DNA absent. This sample's table reports approximately 56,000 distinct CDR3 sequences. Sequenced input: naive CXCR3- CD8+ T cells from blood. Specified subset: CD45RO-CCR7+CD27+CD95- naive CD8+ T cells lacking CXCR3 (TNR3-). The origin of the receptors is a human donor in good health. Some clones in this sample may be carry-over from other donors' samples.

This sequence joins TRBV6-6 and TRBJ2-2; checking the TCRdb D call of TRBD2 is not possible without DNA. This CDR3 spans 15 amino acids. Germline CDR1 is MNHNY and CDR2 is SVGAGI (reference sequence). The CDR3 sequence: CASSFGTGRTGELFF.

The chain recombines TRBV29-1 with TRBJ2-2. Germline V lookup: CDR1 SQVTM, CDR2 ANQGSEA. This CDR3 region has 15 residues. CDR3 protein: CSVYPGYPNTGELFF.

V is TRBV9 and J is TRBJ2-7; checking the TCRdb D call of TRBD1 is not possible without DNA. The CDR3 totals 14 residues. The germline V gene encodes CDR1 SGDLS and CDR2 YYNGEE. The CDR3 sequence: CASSVEGGAAEQYF.

This chain connects TRBV7-9 to TRBJ2-1; the D call from TCRdb, TRBD2, cannot be confirmed without DNA. Germline CDR1 is SEHNR and CDR2 is FQNEAQ (reference sequence). The CDR3 sequence is 16 residues long. CDR3 amino acids: CASSPGLAQSYNEQFF.

The chain joins TRBV6-5 to TRBJ1-1. CDR3 size: 17 residues. From germline, CDR1 is MNHEY and CDR2 SVGAGI. The CDR3 reads CASSYFQTKLLNTEAFF.

V gene TRBV11-2 combines with J gene TRBJ2-7; TCRdb's D call, TRBD2, is unchecked because there is no DNA. CDR3 length: 13 residues. Germline assignment: CDR1 SGHAT and CDR2 FQNNGV. CDR3 sequence reads: CASSLGETYEQYF.

The rearrangement joins TRBV28 to TRBJ1-5. In germline, CDR1 is MDHEN, CDR2 SYDVKM. The CDR3 is 14 residues long. The CDR3 sequence is CASSPPSSNQPQHF.

This chain links TRBV29-1 with TRBJ1-1. Germline-derived CDR1 and CDR2 are SQVTM and ANQGSEA. This CDR3 has 12 amino acids. The CDR3 protein is CSVQGLVTEAFF.

CDR3 region: CSVEGHRGGTYEQYF. The V gene is TRBV29-1, the J gene TRBJ2-7; TCRdb lists TRBD1, though no DNA is available to test this call. The CDR3 contains 15 residues. Germline V CDR1 and CDR2: SQVTM, ANQGSEA.

The chain couples TRBV27 to TRBJ2-6. CDR3 length: 17 amino acids. Germline CDR1 reads MNHEY; CDR2 reads SMNVEV (reference sequence). Here the CDR3 reads CASSLSWGFSGANVLTF.

The chain combines TRBV4-1 with TRBJ1-2. The length of the CDR3 is 14 residues. Germline V lookup: CDR1 MGHRA, CDR2 YSYEKL. CDR3 amino acids: CASSRGPRLGGYTF.

The chain recombines TRBV28 with TRBJ1-2; TCRdb's assignment of TRBD1 cannot be checked, as there is no DNA. Germline-derived CDR1 and CDR2 are MDHEN and SYDVKM. The CDR3 sequence is 15 residues long. This CDR3 reads CASSFRGSYRYGYTF.

The chain uses TRBV5-6 and TRBJ2-3; checking the TCRdb D call of TRBD2 is not possible without DNA. CDR1 and CDR2 from the germline V gene are SGHDT and YYEEEE. CDR3 length equals 18 residues. CDR3: CASSPAFSGTEREDTQYF.

The J gene is TRBJ2-3, the V gene TRBV6-2 or TRBV6-3; TCRdb picks TRBD1, but there is no DNA to check that call. This CDR3 comprises 16 residues. Germline assignment: CDR1 MNHEY and CDR2 SVGEGT. CDR3 residues: CASSWDRGFETDTQYF.

V usage is TRBV18 and J usage is TRBJ2-1. CDR1 and CDR2 (germline): KGHSH, LQKENI. CDR3 length equals 13 residues. The CDR3 is CASSPPVYNEQFF.